This TCR beta chain was retrieved from a study of radiotherapy plus CTLA-4 blockade in lung cancer. Study context: Objective response rate was roughly 19%; disease control rate, around 30%. Study findings and constraints: Blood TCR clones of tumor origin expanded after radiotherapy plus ipilimumab.

Ipilimumab CTLA-4 blockade and focal radiation were given to patients with chemo-refractory metastatic non-small-cell lung cancer. With regard to this clone: The antigen is not known.

This CDR3 is built from 16 residues. The V and J ends lost 6 bases and 4 bases respectively, with 21 bases between them. Germline CDR1 and CDR2: MDHEN and SYDVKM. Only in-frame clones appear in the TCRdb table, and some are missing; sequencing was by immunoSEQ multiplex PCR. The table lists 34,000 or so clones, around 75% of them singletons. V usage is TRBV28 and J usage is TRBJ1-1, with D unclear. The sample consisted of peripheral blood, taken from a patient treated with radiotherapy plus ipilimumab. The sequence derives from a human donor with non-small cell lung cancer that progressed on radiotherapy plus ipilimumab. CDR3 residues: CASSFGSVDGATEAFF. CDR3 nucleotides: TGTGCCAGCAGCTTCGGATCTGTCGACGGAGCCACTGAAGCTTTCTTT.